The clone carrying this T cell receptor (beta chain) was observed at least ten times. The germline V gene encodes CDR1 MNHNS and CDR2 SASEGT. This CDR3 is 16 amino acids long. V was pared by 4 bases and J by 2 bases, with 14 bases between. One entry per CDR3 protein results from TCRdb running MiXCR on the 5' RACE reads. The table shows about 920,000 distinct CDR3 sequences, with roughly an eighth occurring only once. The data originate from a study of identical twins. These same records also appear under a second study, on yellow fever vaccine responses in identical twins. In that study: In identical twins, vaccine T cell responses appeared partly shared and partly individual.

This receptor was identified in a woman between 18 and 30 years old in good health. V is TRBV6-1 and J is TRBJ2-2, with D hard to call. The sample was PBMCs. CDR3: CASSGGSTINTGELFF. The CDR3 region has the DNA TGTGCCAGCAGTGGCGGCTCGACGATTAACACCGGGGAGCTGTTTTTT.